This T cell receptor (beta chain) comes out of a study of persistence of HIV-infected CD4 T cells. The wider study: Donors were ART-treated; their CMV- and Gag-responding CD4+ T cells were isolated.

Note on this clone: Its antigen is unidentified.

Overlapping HIV-1 Gag 15-mer peptides at roughly 1 ug per peptide per mL were used. CD40L-negative CD69-negative CD45RO-high memory CD4+ T cells were sorted as populations depleted of antigen-responding cells. Sequencing used immunoSEQ version 4 in survey mode. Assay used: immunoSEQ multiplex PCR; TCRdb lists only in-frame clones, some missing. The sample contains tens of thousands of clones, 70% to 80% of which appear only once. The ends were cut back, 0 bases at V and 6 bases at J, with 15 bases in the middle. The length of the CDR3 is 16 residues. Broader study findings: Rare CMV-responding cells carrying HIV-1 proviruses were not analyzed separately for TCR.

This TCR was sampled from an adult man with HIV who was CMV-seropositive. The input for sequencing was CD4+ T cells sorted from PBMCs after 18-hour stimulation, taken from a patient who received antiretroviral therapy. The genes are TRBV23-1 and TRBJ2-1; perhaps TRBD1 as D (5 bases). TRBV23-1 qualifies as an ORF whose function is uncertain. DNA of the CDR3: TGCGCCAGCAGTCAATCGGGGCAGAGCTTGTCCAATGAGCAGTTCTTC. Amino acids: CASSQSGQSLSNEQFF.